What follows describes a single T cell receptor beta chain. The data originate from a study of TIL therapy for anti-PD-1-resistant metastatic lung cancer. The libraries were made with immunoSEQ v3. Survey-level samples got about 2 million read pairs; deep-level samples got roughly 5-6.5 million. Only in-frame clones appear in the TCRdb table, and some are missing; sequencing was by immunoSEQ multiplex PCR. The data show about 100,000 clones, 65% seen once. Time point of the sample: pre-treatment sample, taken before nivolumab and TIL therapy. Most excised metastases sampled were pleural nodules or supraclavicular lymph nodes. Enrollment ran from 2017 to early 2020. Germline V gene sequence: CDR1 MNHEY, CDR2 SVGAGI. There are 11 residues in the CDR3. V was shortened by 6 bases and J by 7 bases, with 6 bases between the two germline ends.

This receptor was identified in a person aged 25 to 80 with non-small cell lung cancer. The sample was tumor tissue, taken at baseline. The J gene is TRBJ2-2, the V gene TRBV6-5; D not resolved. The CDR3 loop reads CASRAYGELFF. For the CDR3, the DNA is TGTGCCAGCAGGGCCTACGGGGAGCTGTTTTTT.